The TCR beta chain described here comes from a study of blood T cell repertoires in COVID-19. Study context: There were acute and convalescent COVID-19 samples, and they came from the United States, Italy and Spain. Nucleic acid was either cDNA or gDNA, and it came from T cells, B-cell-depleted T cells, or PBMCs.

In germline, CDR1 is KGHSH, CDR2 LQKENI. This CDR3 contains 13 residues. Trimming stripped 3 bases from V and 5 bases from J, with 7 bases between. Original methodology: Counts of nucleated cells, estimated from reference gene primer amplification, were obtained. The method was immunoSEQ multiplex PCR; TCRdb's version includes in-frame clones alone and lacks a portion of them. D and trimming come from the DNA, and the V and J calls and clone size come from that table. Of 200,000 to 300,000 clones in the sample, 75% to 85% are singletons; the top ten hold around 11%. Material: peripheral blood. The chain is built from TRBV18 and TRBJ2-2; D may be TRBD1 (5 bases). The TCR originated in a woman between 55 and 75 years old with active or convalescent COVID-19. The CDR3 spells CASSPSGTGELFF. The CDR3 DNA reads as TGTGCCAGCTCACCCTCAGGGACCGGGGAGCTGTTTTTT.